These 24 T cell receptor beta chains were sequenced from one sample in a study of tumor-infiltrating lymphocytes in oesophageal squamous cell carcinoma. TCRdb processed the PCR reads anew with MiXCR; each CDR3 protein has one entry. The sample holds about 4,000 distinct CDR3 sequences, approximately 19% seen once. Sequencing used normal esophageal tissue next to the tumor. The receptor set was obtained from a male donor with esophageal squamous cell carcinoma.

At least ten counts were recorded for this clonotype. This chain links TRBV10-2 with TRBJ1-4; TRBD1 aligns across 9 bases. The CDR3 covers 16 residues. Germline lookup yields CDR1 WSHSY and CDR2 SAAADI. V shed 5 bases, J shed 3 bases, and the junction held 7 bases outside the gene matches. The DNA of the CDR3 is TGCGCCAGCAGTAGGACAGGGGAGTTGGCTAATGAAAAACTGTTTTTT. It translates to CASSRTGELANEKLFF.

In this sample, this clonotype turned up many times. The chain links TRBV11-3 to TRBJ1-1, with D uncertain. CDR3 length: 11 amino acids. CDR1 is SGHNT, CDR2 YENEEA, per germline. V lost 5 bases and J 6 bases, leaving 7 bases between the germline ends. The CDR3 DNA sequence: TGTGCCAGCAGCCAAGAGCCTGAAGCTTTCTTT. Its translation: CASSQEPEAFF.

This clonotype was found many times. In DNA, the CDR3 is TGTGCCATCAGGACAGATACTAACTATGGCTACACCTTC. Translating gives CAIRTDTNYGYTF. This chain connects TRBV10-3 to TRBJ1-2; maybe TRBD1 (5 bases). The CDR3 totals 13 residues. Germline lookup yields CDR1 ENHRY and CDR2 SYGVKD. V was pared by 6 bases and J by 0 bases, with 8 bases between.

This clonotype is labeled medium-sized. The rearrangement uses TRBV6-1 and TRBJ2-1; D remains ambiguous. The germline V gene has CDR1 MNHNS and CDR2 SASEGT. V gave up 4 bases and J gave up 2 bases, with 12 bases separating them. The CDR3 length is 15 residues. DNA of the CDR3: TGTGCCAGCAGTGTACGGGCGGCACCCTACAATGAGCAGTTCTTC. Translating gives CASSVRAAPYNEQFF.

This clonotype was seen a few times. This may arise from a read error, as a much more abundant clone is one base away. This chain connects TRBV6-1 to TRBJ2-5, with TRBD1 identical over 9 bases. Losses at the gene ends were 6 bases for V and 11 bases for J; bases not matched to a gene: 16. CDR3 length: 15 residues. Germline CDR1 is MNHNS and CDR2 is SASEGT. CDR3 protein: CASSLLQGAQYEQYF. CDR3 DNA sequence: TGTGCCAGCAGCCTCCTACAGGGGGCGCAATATGAGCAGTACTTC.

The CDR3 DNA reads TGCGCCAGCAGCTTGGAACCAGGGAAGTATGGCTACACCTTC. This translates into CASSLEPGKYGYTF. The genes are TRBV5-1 and TRBJ1-2; tentatively, D is TRBD1 (5 bases). There are 14 residues in the CDR3. Germline V gene data show CDR1 as SGHRS and CDR2 as YFSETQ. V was pared by 0 bases and J by 5 bases, with 11 bases between.

By sample fraction, this clonotype is large. The chain links TRBV7-2 to TRBJ2-5; D is ambiguous. V was clipped by 3 bases and J by 4 bases, with 3 bases between them. Germline lookup yields CDR1 SGHTA and CDR2 FQGNSA. CDR3 size: 11 residues. The DNA of the CDR3 is TGTGCCAGCAGCTTCGCAGAGACCCAGTACTTC. It codes for CASSFAETQYF.

Concerning this clonotype itself: Given a much more abundant clone one base away, this may be a read error. The J gene is TRBJ2-3, the V gene TRBV5-3, with D possibly matching TRBD1 (5 bases). The DNA end is more similar to TRBJ2-7, so the J call may be wrong. TRBV5-3 is filed as an ORF, its function uncertain. The CDR3 consists of 13 residues. CDR3 in DNA: TGTGCCAGCAGCTTGGTTCAGGGAAATGAGCAGTACTTC. It yields the protein CASSLVQGNEQYF.

The genes are TRBV6-4 and TRBJ1-2; TRBD1 is a possible D gene (5 bases). The CDR3 contains 14 residues. Germline V gives CDR1 MRHNA, CDR2 SNTAGT. Trimming left V 5 bases short and J 7 bases short, with 17 bases between. Here the CDR3 DNA reads TGTGCCAGCAGTAGTGGGACCCGCGACGGTGGCTACACCTTC. Its translation: CASSSGTRDGGYTF.

This clonotype was found many times. A much larger clone is a single base away; this may be a read error. The rearrangement joins TRBV19 to TRBJ2-7; TRBD2 is a possible D gene (5 bases). The V gene's germline CDR1 is LNHDA and CDR2 SQIVND (reference sequence). Trimming took 5 bases from V and 6 from J, leaving 14 bases between them. There are 13 residues in the CDR3. The chain's CDR3 is CASSPRTSGEQYF. CDR3 DNA sequence: TGTGCCAGTAGTCCCCGGACTTCTGGCGAGCAGTACTTC.

In the case of this clonotype: A much larger clone lies one base from this, so it may be a read error. The conserved phenylalanine or tryptophan is not found at the CDR3 terminus, so this likely reflects a read error. V usage is TRBV6-2 or TRBV6-3 and J usage is TRBJ2-4, with D possibly being TRBD1 or TRBD2 (6 bases each). The end of the DNA is better explained by TRBJ2-1, so the J call may be wrong. This CDR3 spans 14 amino acids. The germline V gene encodes CDR1 MNHEY and CDR2 SVGEGT. CDR3 loop: CASSDGGGTGEQFV. CDR3 sequence (DNA): TGTGCCAGCAGTGACGGAGGGGGGACGGGCGAGCAGTTCGTC.

This clonotype was counted many times. The V call is TRBV6-1, the J call TRBJ2-7; perhaps D is TRBD1 or TRBD2 (6 bases each). The CDR3 has 14 residues. The germline V and J ends were trimmed by 7 bases and 3 bases, with 16 bases remaining between them. Germline CDR1 and CDR2: MNHNS and SASEGT. The CDR3 is CASTRPGALYEQYF. In nucleotides, the CDR3 is TGTGCCAGCACACGGCCGGGGGCCCTCTACGAGCAGTACTTC.

This clonotype was detected only a few times. This CDR3 is missing its conserved last phenylalanine or tryptophan, likely due to a read error. It is unclear where the CDR3 begins or ends on the DNA, so no DNA is shown, and the CDR3 is as TCRdb lists it. The rearrangement joins TRBV7-8 to TRBJ2-1; TRBD1 is the table's D call, not checked against the DNA. Looked up from germline, CDR1 is SGHVS and CDR2 is FQNEAQ. The CDR3 region is 17 residues in length, termini included. CDR3 region: CASSLFQGPSYGYTFGA.

V gene TRBV7-8 combines with J gene TRBJ1-2; tentatively, D is TRBD1 (5 bases). Looked up from germline, CDR1 is SGHVS and CDR2 is FQNEAQ. The germline V and J ends were trimmed by 5 bases and 6 bases, with 19 bases remaining between them. CDR3 length: 15 residues. CDR3 DNA: TGTGCCAGCAGCCAAGGACACGCTGCATTGGATGGCTACACCTTC. As protein: CASSQGHAALDGYTF.

The J gene is TRBJ2-3, the V gene TRBV6-2 or TRBV6-3, with D tentatively TRBD2 (5 bases). Germline-derived CDR1 and CDR2 are MNHEY and SVGEGT. V lost 0 bases and J lost 14, with 18 bases in between. The CDR3 is 14 residues long. This chain's CDR3 is CASSYSEATGELYF. In nucleotides, the CDR3 is TGTGCCAGCAGTTACTCCGAAGCAACCGGGGAGCTGTATTTT.

The sample holds many counts of this clonotype. The chain joins TRBV27 to TRBJ1-5; the D is unclear. The ends were cut back, 4 bases at V and 0 bases at J, with 13 bases in the middle. The CDR3 consists of 16 residues. CDR1 and CDR2 from the germline V gene are MNHEY and SMNVEV (reference sequence). CDR3 sequence reads: CASSSVGKPSNQPQHF. CDR3 bases: TGTGCCAGCAGTTCCGTCGGGAAGCCTAGCAATCAGCCCCAGCATTTT.

This clonotype showed up many times. The chain recombines TRBV6-2 or TRBV6-3 with TRBJ2-2, with a possible D match to TRBD1 (6 bases). This CDR3 spans 17 amino acids. From germline, CDR1 is MNHEY and CDR2 SVGEGT. V was clipped by 2 bases and J by 1 base, with 14 bases between them. The CDR3, as DNA: TGTGCCAGCAGTTACCAAACGGGACACCTGAACACCGGGGAGCTGTTTTTT. Protein product: CASSYQTGHLNTGELFF.

This clonotype was seen repeatedly, ten times or more. The chain couples TRBV27 to TRBJ2-3; D remains ambiguous. The V end lost 7 bases, the J end lost 6 bases, and 11 bases lay between the germline ends. In germline, CDR1 is MNHEY, CDR2 SMNVEV (reference sequence). CDR3 length: 12 amino acids. For the CDR3, the DNA is TGTGCCAGCAATTCGGGTGGCGATACGCAGTATTTT. Translating gives CASNSGGDTQYF.

This clonotype has only a few counts. The CDR3 here is CASSQGSSSGGLNTGELFF. DNA for the CDR3: TGTGCCAGCAGCCAAGGGTCTTCTAGCGGGGGCCTGAACACCGGGGAGCTGTTTTTT. The chain carries TRBV4-2 and TRBJ2-2, with 10 positions matching TRBD2. Germline V lookup: CDR1 LGHNA, CDR2 YNFKEQ. CDR3 size: 19 residues. J was trimmed by 1 base and V by 1 base; bases with no gene match: 9.

This clonotype was found a few times. This may come from a read error, since a much larger clone is one base off. The chain couples TRBV11-3 to TRBJ2-5, with a weak D call TRBD1 (6 bases). Germline values: CDR1 SGHNT, CDR2 YENEEA. V was shortened by 5 bases and J by 11 bases, with 24 bases between the two germline ends. This CDR3 spans 15 amino acids. DNA for the CDR3: TGTGCCAGCAGCCGACAGGACGGGCCCTACAATGAGCAGTACTTC. It codes for CASSRQDGPYNEQYF.

The sample holds many counts of this clonotype. The chain combines TRBV12-3 or TRBV12-4 with TRBJ1-4; 7 bases align to TRBD1. Losses at the gene ends were 6 bases for V and 5 bases for J; bases not matched to a gene: 3. This CDR3 has 13 residues. The CDR3: CASSRGSNEKLFF. CDR3 DNA: TGTGCCAGCAGCAGGGGGTCCAATGAAAAACTGTTTTTT.

This clonotype was counted a few times. The V and J genes are TRBV2 and TRBJ1-5, with a tentative D call TRBD1 (5 bases). V was trimmed by 6 bases and J by 6 bases, leaving 9 bases between them. The CDR3 extends over 12 amino acids. The germline CDR1 and CDR2 sequences are SNHLY and FYNNEI. This chain's CDR3 is CASRRGGQPQHF. The CDR3 coding sequence is TGTGCCAGCAGGAGGGGTGGTCAGCCCCAGCATTTT.

This clonotype ranks as medium-sized. V is TRBV12-3 or TRBV12-4 and J is TRBJ2-1; TRBD1 might be the D (5 bases). Trimming took 5 bases from V and 4 from J, leaving 18 bases between them. This CDR3 has 16 residues. Written as DNA, the CDR3 is TGTGCCAGCAGTCCCGGAAGGGGTGGGGTTTACAATGAGCAGTTCTTC. Translation: CASSPGRGGVYNEQFF.

This clonotype qualifies as medium-sized. The V and J genes are TRBV7-3 and TRBJ1-1; weak D call: TRBD1 (6 bases). Germline CDR1 SGHTA, CDR2 FQGTGA. The ends were cut back, 4 bases at V and 5 bases at J, with 11 bases in the middle. CDR3 length equals 13 residues. The CDR3 DNA reads as TGTGCCAGCAGCTCCCAAGGACAGACTGAAGCTTTCTTT. Its translation is CASSSQGQTEAFF.